The present TCR beta chain was sequenced within a study of blood T cell repertoires in COVID-19 (dated by TCRdb to 2018 to 2021). Regarding the study in general: The collaborator samples originated in the United States, Italy and Spain and spanned the acute and convalescent phases of COVID-19. The prospective study material was composed of cDNA or gDNA derived from T cells, B-cell-depleted T cells, or PBMCs. The dataset comprised deeply sampled blood TCRbeta repertoires from subjects exposed to, actively infected with, or recovered from COVID-19. A freely available public database, intended as a resource for researchers studying the immune response to SARS-CoV-2, is where the repertoires were released. Samples were obtained from the ongoing ImmuneRACE study (first 160 participants) and from 1,254 subjects provided by 6 global collaborators. A de-identified subject ID, COVID-19 status, age in years and sex were almost always included in the sample metadata. HLA class I and class II types, where available, came from metadata supplied by the sample provider rather than from assay-based typing.

As regards this clone: Its antigen target is currently unknown. The input lacks base qualities; no much larger clone sits a single base away.

Participants in the prospective study were enrolled through a virtual design, were aged about 18 to 100 years, and lived in under 25 United States geographic areas. In the prospective study, participants were assigned to cohorts based on the clinical history participants reported in a screening survey and a study questionnaire. Recovered participants in ImmuneRACE Cohort 3 were defined by two consecutive negative NP/OP PCR tests, clearance by a healthcare professional, or resolution of symptoms. Each participant in the prospective study had whole blood, serum and a nasopharyngeal or oropharyngeal swab collected by mobile phlebotomists. Over a roughly two-month period, participants in the prospective study had the option of providing additional blood draws and questionnaires. Prospective study blood samples were shipped either frozen or at room temperature before DNA extraction. The V and J ends are trimmed by 0 bases and 2 bases, leaving 13 bases between them. As encoded in the germline V gene, CDR1 is MNHNS while CDR2 is SASEGT. From cysteine to phenylalanine, the CDR3 is 16 amino acids long. The CDR3 DNA has 48 bases and is translated from base 1.

TCRbeta CDR3 regions were amplified from genomic DNA using the immunoSEQ Assay, a bias-controlled multiplex PCR. In the authors' own workflow: Nucleated cell counts per sample were estimated from amplification of reference gene primers within the assay. To quantify the absolute abundance of each unique TCRbeta CDR3 rearrangement, sequence reads were collapsed and filtered. For each sample, productive Simpson clonality was calculated as the square root of Simpson's diversity index over productive rearrangements. Imported from immuneACCESS, the table was reduced by TCRdb to in-frame sequences with V and J called. These copies leave out some clones; in studies compared against another copy, an unresolved V gene accounts for under half, and the cause of the remainder is not known. D and trimming come from the DNA, and the V and J calls and clone size come from that table. In all, the sample holds 250,000 to 350,000 clones, and roughly 85% of those were seen once. Around 4.5% of the sample lies in the top ten.

Results the study describes overall, beyond this receptor: The amount of clinical and demographic metadata varied by source and participant and was provided uncurated.

Source material: PBMCs or T cells enriched from blood (not recorded which). The origin of this receptor is a woman in her twenties or thirties who had recovered from COVID-19. Here the chain combines TRBV6-1 and TRBJ1-2; the D gene is unclear. The DNA reads as follows: TGTGCCAGCAGTGAAGCGATGGGGAGTAGAAACTATGGCTACACCTTC. This is translated as CASSEAMGSRNYGYTF.